Described below is a single T cell receptor (beta chain) sequence and its context. Antigen: not known. The CDR3 has 15 amino acids. The germline V gene has CDR1 SGHNT and CDR2 YYREEE (reference sequence). Trimming stripped 0 bases from V and 4 bases from J, with 13 bases between. This entry is derived from a study of cytomegalovirus exposure and HLA in healthy donors. Turning to the study itself: There were some 410 genotyped donors. Of these, 75% to 90% fell in the genetic ancestry cluster associated with self-reported Caucasian donors.

Both 60 Vbeta primers and 13 Jbeta primers went into the PCR. Libraries were prepared by immunoSEQ multiplex PCR; TCRdb keeps only in-frame clonotypes and omits some of them. The data show 100,000 to 150,000 clones, under 90% seen once. Study findings and constraints: Rates of TCR association differed by HLA locus in a later analysis, with DRB1 highest and HLA-C lowest.

The sequence was obtained from a woman aged 40 to 49 in good health and CMV-seropositive. The J gene is TRBJ1-1, the V gene TRBV5-4; tentative D call: TRBD1 (6 bases). Sequencing was carried out using PBMCs. For the CDR3, the DNA is TGTGCCAGCAGCTTGGTAGGGGCAGGGGCCACTGAAGCTTTCTTT. This translates into CASSLVGAGATEAFF. Filled out from reference TRBV5-4 and TRBJ1-1, the complete variable domain reads ETGVTQSPTHLIKTRGQQVTLRCSSQSGHNTVSWYQQALGQGPQFIFQYYREEENGRGNFPPRFSGLQFPNYSSELNVNALELDDSALYLCASSLVGAGATEAFFGQGTRLTVV.